Listed below are T cell receptor beta chains from one sample, sequenced in a study of cytomegalovirus exposure and HLA in healthy donors. Here immunoSEQ multiplex PCR was the method, and the copy in TCRdb shows in-frame clones only, minus some. The data hold around 140,000 clones, with approximately 8.9% observed a single time. Sequencing was carried out using PBMCs. These receptors all come from a woman between 40 and 55 years old in good health and CMV-seropositive. CDR3s include the opening cysteine and the closing phenylalanine or tryptophan. A D gene is named only where the DNA matches it firmly. Clone size is not always given. Where it is, it says once, few, many or a class for expanded clones.

size: few
V: TRBV5-1
J: TRBJ2-1
D: TRBD2
length: 15
CDR3: CASSVSGGGYNEQFF
DNA: TGCGCCAGCAGCGTTAGCGGGGGGGGGTACAATGAGCAGTTCTTC

size: few
V: TRBV6-5
J: TRBJ1-2
D: -
length: 14
CDR3: CASSLRTGNYGYTF
DNA: TGTGCCAGCAGTTTAAGGACGGGAAACTATGGCTACACCTTC

size: few
V: TRBV5-1
J: TRBJ1-6
D: -
length: 15
CDR3: CASSLDLGGDSPLHF
DNA: TGCGCCAGCAGCTTGGACCTGGGGGGAGATTCACCCCTCCACTTT

size: -
V: TRBV19
J: TRBJ1-6
D: -
length: 13
CDR3: CASSISLGTPLHF
DNA: TGTGCCAGTAGTATCTCCCTCGGGACACCCCTCCACTTT

size: -
V: TRBV9
J: TRBJ1-1
D: -
length: 14
CDR3: CASSVDLREGEAFF
DNA: TGTGCCAGCAGCGTAGATTTACGGGAGGGTGAAGCTTTCTTT

size: -
V: TRBV18
J: TRBJ1-6
D: -
length: 17
CDR3: CASSPNTGSSYNSPLHF
DNA: TGTGCCAGCTCACCTAATACAGGAAGCTCCTATAATTCACCCCTCCACTTT

size: -
V: TRBV5-8
J: TRBJ1-4
D: -
length: 15
CDR3: CASSFDGQPGEKLFF
DNA: TGTGCCAGCAGCTTCGACGGCCAGCCGGGTGAAAAACTGTTTTTT

size: -
V: TRBV5-4
J: TRBJ2-6
D: -
length: 13
CDR3: CASSTLGANVLTF
DNA: TGTGCCAGCAGTACTCTCGGGGCCAACGTCCTGACTTTC

size: -
V: TRBV14
J: TRBJ2-1
D: -
length: 19
CDR3: CASSLGTGSEWDSYNEQFF
DNA: TGTGCCAGCAGCCTCGGGACTGGGAGTGAGTGGGACTCCTACAATGAGCAGTTCTTC

size: few
V: TRBV7-2
J: TRBJ1-1
D: -
length: 13
CDR3: CASTSSWTTEAFF
DNA: TGTGCCAGCACCTCTAGCTGGACCACTGAAGCTTTCTTT

size: -
V: TRBV7-2
J: TRBJ2-3
D: TRBD2
length: 16
CDR3: CASSLVWGGGSDTQYF
DNA: TGTGCCAGCAGCTTAGTGTGGGGCGGGGGATCGGATACGCAGTATTTT

size: -
V: TRBV5-1
J: TRBJ1-4
D: TRBD1
length: 15
CDR3: CASSLRTGINEKLFF
DNA: TGCGCCAGCAGCTTGAGGACAGGAATTAATGAAAAACTGTTTTTT

size: -
V: TRBV2
J: TRBJ1-3
D: -
length: 12
CDR3: CASRKGGNTIYF
DNA: TGTGCCAGCAGGAAGGGGGGAAACACCATATATTTT